These 27 T cell receptor beta chains originate from one sample sequenced in a study of blood T cell repertoires in COVID-19. Profiled with immunoSEQ multiplex PCR; TCRdb holds only in-frame clones, not every one. Of over 200,000 clones listed, around 82% are singletons. The sample consisted of peripheral blood. These receptors were obtained from a man aged 40-49 years with active or convalescent COVID-19.

This clone has more than one count but fewer than ten. The chain has TRBV3-1 (or the pseudogene TRBV3-2) and TRBJ1-2; D possibly corresponds to TRBD1 (6 bases). The germline V and J ends were trimmed by 7 bases and 4 bases, with 13 bases remaining between them. The CDR3 contains 13 residues. The germline CDR1 and CDR2 sequences are LGHDT and YNNKEL (reference sequence). The CDR3 DNA sequence: TGTGCCAGCACCACGACAGGAGGCTATGGCTACACCTTC. Protein product: CASTTTGGYGYTF.

The gene calls are TRBV30 and TRBJ1-5; TRBD1 agrees at 9 bases. There are 14 residues in the CDR3. The germline V gene has CDR1 GTSNPN and CDR2 SVGIG (reference sequence). Unmatched junction bases numbered 3, after V lost 3 bases and J lost 3 bases. The CDR3 nucleotides are TGTGCCTGGAGGGGGACAGGGTTCAATCAGCCCCAGCATTTT. Residues: CAWRGTGFNQPQHF.

The chain recombines TRBV6-6 with TRBJ1-1; 8 bases map to TRBD1. Losses at the gene ends were 2 bases for V and 6 bases for J; bases not matched to a gene: 8. CDR1 is MNHNY, CDR2 SVGAGI, per germline (reference sequence). CDR3 length: 15 amino acids. The CDR3 protein is CASSYPGQGLAEAFF. DNA of the CDR3: TGTGCCAGCAGTTACCCCGGACAGGGATTAGCTGAAGCTTTCTTT.

The CDR3 DNA reads TGTGCCAGCAGCCAAGATATTGGAGGTGTCTACGAGCAGTACTTC. Its translation is CASSQDIGGVYEQYF. The chain recombines TRBV4-2 with TRBJ2-7, with D possibly being TRBD2 (5 bases). The CDR3 is made up of 15 amino acids. Trimming took off 0 bases at V and 3 bases at J, with 12 bases between the two ends. From germline, CDR1 is LGHNA and CDR2 YNFKEQ.

The CDR3 DNA follows: TGTGCCAGCAGCGCCTCTAGCGCGGCGTATTTT. Encoded protein: CASSASSAAYF. The chain joins TRBV7-9 to TRBJ2-3; D might be TRBD2 (6 bases). The V gene lost 5 bases and the J gene lost 14 bases, with 14 bases spanning the gap. There are 11 residues in the CDR3. Germline V gene sequence: CDR1 SEHNR, CDR2 FQNEAQ (reference sequence).

The chain carries TRBV4-2 and TRBJ2-7; perhaps TRBD1 as D (6 bases). CDR1 and CDR2 from the germline V gene are LGHNA and YNFKEQ. The CDR3 spans 13 residues. The germline V and J ends were trimmed by 0 bases and 3 bases, with 6 bases remaining between them. The CDR3 DNA sequence: TGTGCCAGCAGCCAAGAAGGGGGCTACGAGCAGTACTTC. Translated: CASSQEGGYEQYF.

The chain has TRBV11-3 and TRBJ2-3, with 8 bases that match TRBD1. Germline lookup yields CDR1 SGHNT and CDR2 YENEEA. Trimming removed 11 bases from V and 5 bases from J; junction bases left unmatched: 24. The CDR3 sequence is 18 residues long. This CDR3 is CAFCRAGGESSERDTQYF. CDR3 coding DNA: TGTGCCTTTTGTCGGGCAGGGGGCGAATCATCGGAAAGAGATACGCAGTATTTT.

This chain's CDR3 is CASSLSWNTEAFF. CDR3 DNA sequence: TGTGCCAGCAGCTTAAGCTGGAACACTGAAGCTTTCTTT. The V gene is TRBV7-2, the J gene TRBJ1-1; D remains ambiguous. CDR1 is SGHTA and CDR2 is FQGNSA in the germline V gene. This CDR3 comprises 13 residues. The ends were cut back, 2 bases at V and 1 base at J, with 5 bases in the middle.

The chain has TRBV27 and TRBJ1-5; 9 nucleotides agree with TRBD1. This CDR3 comprises 15 residues. The V gene end was trimmed by 3 bases and the J gene end by 3 bases; junction bases not matched to a gene: 3. CDR1 MNHEY and CDR2 SMNVEV come from the germline V gene (reference sequence). The CDR3 region has the DNA TGTGCCAGCAGTTTGGGACAGGGTTTCAATCAGCCCCAGCATTTT. This codes for CASSLGQGFNQPQHF.

This rearrangement joins TRBV19 to TRBJ1-5; TRBD1 might be the D (6 bases). Germline assignment: CDR1 LNHDA and CDR2 SQIVND (reference sequence). The CDR3 sequence is 15 residues long. Trimming removed 6 bases from V and 5 bases from J, with 17 bases in between. In DNA form, the CDR3 reads TGTGCCAGTAGACCCGGCCAGGGGAGGGATCAGCCCCAGCATTTT. As protein: CASRPGQGRDQPQHF.

The V call is TRBV5-6, the J call TRBJ2-7, with D possibly TRBD2 on 6 matching bases. Trimming removed 0 bases at V and 6 bases at J, with 16 bases between. The CDR3 runs to 15 residues. From germline, CDR1 is SGHDT and CDR2 YYEEEE. The CDR3 loop reads CASSLVGTVLREQYF. DNA of the CDR3: TGTGCCAGCAGCTTGGTAGGGACTGTCTTACGCGAGCAGTACTTC.

The chain links TRBV27 to TRBJ1-5; D is uncertain. V shed 8 bases and J shed 7 bases, with 18 bases lying between them. The germline CDR1 and CDR2 sequences are MNHEY and SMNVEV (reference sequence). The CDR3 spans 14 residues. CDR3 protein: CASWRAGGLQPQHF. In nucleotides, the CDR3 is TGTGCCAGCTGGAGGGCAGGAGGGTTGCAGCCCCAGCATTTT.

V usage is TRBV30 and J usage is TRBJ1-2, with TRBD1 matching 8 bases. Per germline, CDR1 GTSNPN and CDR2 SVGIG (reference sequence). The V gene end was trimmed by 5 bases and the J gene end by 6 bases; junction bases not matched to a gene: 5. This CDR3 is built from 12 residues. CDR3 coding DNA: TGTGCCTGGGGACAGGGCATGGATGGCTACACCTTC. Translated, it gives CAWGQGMDGYTF.

The table lists this clone with a count of one. This chain joins TRBV29-1 and TRBJ2-2, with 12 bases lining up with TRBD2. Germline V gene lookup returns CDR1 SQVTM and CDR2 ANQGSEA. Trimming at V came to 4 bases and at J to 4 bases, leaving 7 bases not matched to a gene. The CDR3 consists of 16 residues. CDR3 amino acids: CSVGTSGMALTGELFF. CDR3 DNA sequence: TGCAGCGTTGGGACTAGCGGGATGGCACTCACCGGGGAGCTGTTTTTT.

The J gene is TRBJ2-7, the V gene TRBV13, with D possibly matching TRBD2 (6 bases). The length of the CDR3 is 15 residues. Germline assignment: CDR1 PRHDT and CDR2 FYEKMQ (reference sequence). The ends were cut back, 0 bases at V and 1 base at J, with 10 bases in the middle. In DNA, the CDR3 is TGTGCCAGCAGCTTAGGGTCTAGCGATTCCTACGAGCAGTACTTC. This gives the protein CASSLGSSDSYEQYF.

In this sample, this clone turned up a few times. V gene TRBV6-5 combines with J gene TRBJ1-2; TRBD1 is a possible D gene (6 bases). V shed 8 bases and J shed 4 bases, with 20 bases lying between them. This CDR3 comprises 15 residues. The germline V gene encodes CDR1 MNHEY and CDR2 SVGAGI. The CDR3 sequence is CASSSPGDRAYGYTF. The CDR3 bases are TGTGCCAGCTCTAGCCCAGGGGATCGTGCCTATGGCTACACCTTC.

V usage is TRBV28 and J usage is TRBJ1-1, with D uncertain. The CDR3 extends over 13 amino acids. Trimming removed 2 bases from V and 4 bases from J, with 8 bases in between. Germline V CDR1 and CDR2: MDHEN, SYDVKM. The CDR3 DNA sequence: TGTGCCAGCAGTTTAGAGGGAGGCACTGAAGCTTTCTTT. Its translation is CASSLEGGTEAFF.

The genes are TRBV7-2 and TRBJ1-1, with D perhaps matching TRBD1 (5 bases). Germline values: CDR1 SGHTA, CDR2 FQGNSA. The CDR3 contains 14 residues. V dropped 4 bases and J dropped 3 bases, with 12 bases sitting between them. The CDR3: CASSSQGGDTEAFF. The CDR3 nucleotides read TGTGCCAGCAGCTCTCAGGGAGGGGACACTGAAGCTTTCTTT.

V usage is TRBV19 and J usage is TRBJ2-7, with no clear D. CDR1 is LNHDA, CDR2 SQIVND, per germline (reference sequence). Trimming pared 5 bases from V and 2 bases from J, leaving 19 bases between. The CDR3 runs 16 residues. This CDR3 is CASSSNGRESTYEQYF. In DNA, the CDR3 is TGTGCCAGTAGTTCCAATGGGCGAGAGTCCACCTACGAGCAGTACTTC. Based on the CDR3 plus reference TRBV19 and TRBJ2-7, the full variable domain is DGGITQSPKYLFRKEGQNVTLSCEQNLNHDAMYWYRQDPGQGLRLIYYSQIVNDFQKGDIAEGYSVSREKKESFPLTVTSAQKNPTAFYLCASSSNGRESTYEQYFGPGTRLTVT.

This rearrangement joins TRBV4-1 to TRBJ2-3; D is unclear. CDR3 length equals 15 residues. Germline V CDR1 and CDR2: MGHRA, YSYEKL. The V and J ends lost 4 bases and 0 bases respectively, with 11 bases between them. CDR3 sequence: CASSRAAASTDTQYF. CDR3 coding DNA: TGCGCCAGCAGCCGCGCGGCGGCTAGCACAGATACGCAGTATTTT.

In its sample, this clone was seen once. The genes are TRBV3-1 (or the pseudogene TRBV3-2) and TRBJ1-1, with TRBD1 as a possible D gene (5 bases). CDR1 is LGHDT, CDR2 YNNKEL, per germline (reference sequence). The CDR3 length is 15 residues. Trimming cost V 4 bases and J 3 bases, with 15 bases left between them. Here the CDR3 DNA reads TGTGCCAGCAGCCCTGTGGACAAGAGCTACACTGAAGCTTTCTTT. Translation: CASSPVDKSYTEAFF.

This chain joins TRBV2 and TRBJ2-7; 8 bases map to TRBD2. J gave up 2 bases and V 3 bases, and 3 bases lay outside the gene matches. In germline, CDR1 is SNHLY, CDR2 FYNNEI. CDR3 size: 14 residues. Here the CDR3 DNA reads TGTGCCAGCAGTGAGAGGCGGGGGGCCTACGAGCAGTACTTC. This encodes CASSERRGAYEQYF. Variable domain in full (rest from reference TRBV2 and TRBJ2-7): EPEVTQTPSHQVTQMGQEVILRCVPISNHLYFYWYRQILGQKVEFLVSFYNNEISEKSEIFDDQFSVERPDGSNFTLKIRSTKLEDSAMYFCASSERRGAYEQYFGPGTRLTVT.

The CDR3: CASSSLDTQYF. The CDR3 DNA reads as TGTGCCAGCAGCTCCTTAGATACGCAGTATTTT. The V gene is TRBV11-1, the J gene TRBJ2-3; unclear D gene. CDR3 length: 11 residues. Trimming pared 4 bases from V and 5 bases from J, leaving 4 bases between. CDR1 and CDR2 from the germline V gene are SGHAT and FQDESV (reference sequence).

This clone was recorded only once. As DNA, the CDR3 is TGTGCCAGCAGCAGACGGACAGGGGGAGCCCAGTTCCAAGAGACCCAGTACTTC. Amino acid sequence: CASSRRTGGAQFQETQYF. The chain joins TRBV21-1 to TRBJ2-5; the D call in the table, TRBD1, was not verified against the DNA. TRBV21-1 has pseudogene status. The CDR3 spans 18 residues.

The table lists this clone with a few counts. The chain combines TRBV4-2 with TRBJ2-3; no definite D call. This CDR3 contains 15 residues. Germline CDR1 reads LGHNA; CDR2 reads YNFKEQ. Trimming removed 0 bases at V and 3 bases at J, with 10 bases between. The CDR3 DNA reads as TGTGCCAGCAGCCAAGATGGTGCGGAAACAGATACGCAGTATTTT. Translation: CASSQDGAETDTQYF.

The chain combines TRBV25-1 with TRBJ1-2; 9 positions match TRBD1. The V segment lost 5 bases and the J segment 3 bases; nucleotides outside the gene matches: 4. The CDR3 runs 14 residues. In germline, CDR1 is MGHDK, CDR2 SYGVNS. CDR3 nucleotides: TGTGCCAGCAGTCGCCGGGACAGGGACTATGGCTACACCTTC. It encodes CASSRRDRDYGYTF.

The chain employs TRBV24-1 and TRBJ1-5; D call uncertain. The germline V and J ends were trimmed by 3 bases and 4 bases, with 15 bases remaining between them. Germline CDR1 and CDR2: KGHDR and SFDVKD. The CDR3 is 16 residues long. The CDR3, as DNA: TGTGCCACCAGTGATCGTGGCGTCGGGATTAATCAGCCCCAGCATTTT. Protein: CATSDRGVGINQPQHF.